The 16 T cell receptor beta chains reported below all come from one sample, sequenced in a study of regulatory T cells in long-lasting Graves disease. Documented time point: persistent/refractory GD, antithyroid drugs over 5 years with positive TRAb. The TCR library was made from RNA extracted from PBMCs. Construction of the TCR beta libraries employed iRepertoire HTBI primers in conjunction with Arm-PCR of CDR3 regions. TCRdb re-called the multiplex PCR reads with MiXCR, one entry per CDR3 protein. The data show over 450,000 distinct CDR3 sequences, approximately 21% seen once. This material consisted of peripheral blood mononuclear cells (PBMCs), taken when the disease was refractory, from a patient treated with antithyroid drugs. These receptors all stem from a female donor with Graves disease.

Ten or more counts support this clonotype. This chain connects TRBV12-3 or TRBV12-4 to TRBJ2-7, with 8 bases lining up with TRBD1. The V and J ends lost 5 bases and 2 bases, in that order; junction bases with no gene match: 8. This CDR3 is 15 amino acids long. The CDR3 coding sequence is TGTGCCAGCAGTGGACAGGGATTGAGGGCCTACGAGCAGTACTTC. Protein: CASSGQGLRAYEQYF.

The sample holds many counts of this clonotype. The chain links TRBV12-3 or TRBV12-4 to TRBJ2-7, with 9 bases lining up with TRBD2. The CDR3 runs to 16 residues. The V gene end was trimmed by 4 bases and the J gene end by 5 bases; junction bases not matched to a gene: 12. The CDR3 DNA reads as TGTGCCAGCAGTTCTCCCTCTAGCGGGACATCCCACGAGCAGTACTTC. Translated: CASSSPSSGTSHEQYF.

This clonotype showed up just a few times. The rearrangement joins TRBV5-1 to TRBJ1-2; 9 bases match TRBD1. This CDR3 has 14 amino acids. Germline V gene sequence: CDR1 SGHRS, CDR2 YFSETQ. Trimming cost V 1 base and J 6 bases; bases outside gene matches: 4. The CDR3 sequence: CASSLFGDRDGYTF. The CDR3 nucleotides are TGCGCCAGCAGCTTGTTTGGGGACAGGGATGGCTACACCTTC. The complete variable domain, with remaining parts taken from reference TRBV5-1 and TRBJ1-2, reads KAGVTQTPRYLIKTRGQQVTLSCSPISGHRSVSWYQQTPGQGLQFLFEYFSETQRNKGNFPGRFSGRQFSNSRSEMNVSTLELGDSALYLCASSLFGDRDGYTFGSGTRLTVV.

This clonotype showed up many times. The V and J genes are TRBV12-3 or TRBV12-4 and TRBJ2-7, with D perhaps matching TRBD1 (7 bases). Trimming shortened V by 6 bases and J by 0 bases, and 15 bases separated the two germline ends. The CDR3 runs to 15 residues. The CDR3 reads CASSWGDSASYEQYF. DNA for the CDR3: TGTGCCAGCAGCTGGGGGGACAGCGCCTCCTACGAGCAGTACTTC.

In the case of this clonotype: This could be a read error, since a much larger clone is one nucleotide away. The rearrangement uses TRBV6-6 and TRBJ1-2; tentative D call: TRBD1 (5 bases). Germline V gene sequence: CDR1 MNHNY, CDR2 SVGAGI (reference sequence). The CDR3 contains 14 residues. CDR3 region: CAGSYSTQGLSYTF. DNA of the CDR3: TGTGCCGGCAGTTACTCGACGCAGGGTTTAAGCTACACCTTC.

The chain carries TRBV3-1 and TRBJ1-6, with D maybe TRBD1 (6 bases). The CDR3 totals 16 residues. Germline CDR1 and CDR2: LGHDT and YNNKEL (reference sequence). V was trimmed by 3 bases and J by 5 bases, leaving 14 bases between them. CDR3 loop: CASSHTTGLNNSPLHF. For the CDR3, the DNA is TGTGCCAGCAGCCATACCACAGGGCTCAATAATTCACCCCTCCACTTT.

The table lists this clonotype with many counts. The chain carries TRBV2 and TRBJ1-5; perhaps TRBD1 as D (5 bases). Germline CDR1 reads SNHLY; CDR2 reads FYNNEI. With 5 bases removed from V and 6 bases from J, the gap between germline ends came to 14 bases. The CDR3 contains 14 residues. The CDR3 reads CASSLQGTPQPQHF. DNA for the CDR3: TGTGCCAGCAGTCTTCAGGGAACTCCTCAGCCCCAGCATTTT.

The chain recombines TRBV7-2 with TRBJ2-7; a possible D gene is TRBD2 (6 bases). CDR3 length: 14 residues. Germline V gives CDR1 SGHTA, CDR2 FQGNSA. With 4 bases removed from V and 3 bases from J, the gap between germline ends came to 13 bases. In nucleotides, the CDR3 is TGTGCCAGCAGCTCTGGACTAACCTACTACGAGCAGTACTTC. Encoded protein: CASSSGLTYYEQYF.

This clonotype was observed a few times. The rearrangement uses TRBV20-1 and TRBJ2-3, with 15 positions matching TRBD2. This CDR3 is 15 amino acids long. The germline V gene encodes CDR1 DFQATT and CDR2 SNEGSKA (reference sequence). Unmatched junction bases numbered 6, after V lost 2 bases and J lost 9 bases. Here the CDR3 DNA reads TGCAGTGCTAGAAGCCCGGGACTAGCGGGAGGCACGCAGTATTTT. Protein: CSARSPGLAGGTQYF.

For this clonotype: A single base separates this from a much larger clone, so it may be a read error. CDR3 in amino acids: CASSFWRAEGETQYF. DNA of the CDR3: TGTGCCAGCAGTTTCTGGCGGGCGGAGGGAGAGACCCAGTACTTC. The chain uses TRBV28 and TRBJ2-5, with TRBD2 as a possible D gene (6 bases). CDR1 is MDHEN and CDR2 is SYDVKM in the germline V gene. V was shortened by 3 bases and J by 4 bases, with 15 bases between the two germline ends. The CDR3 spans 15 residues.

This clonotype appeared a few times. The CDR3 nucleotides read TGTGCCAGCCACCACCGGCGGAATAGCAATCAGCCCCAGCATTTT. Protein: CASHHRRNSNQPQHF. V is TRBV19 and J is TRBJ1-5; D is unresolved. Germline lookup yields CDR1 LNHDA and CDR2 SQIVND (reference sequence). The CDR3 is 15 residues long. The ends were cut back, 9 bases at V and 0 bases at J, with 15 bases in the middle.

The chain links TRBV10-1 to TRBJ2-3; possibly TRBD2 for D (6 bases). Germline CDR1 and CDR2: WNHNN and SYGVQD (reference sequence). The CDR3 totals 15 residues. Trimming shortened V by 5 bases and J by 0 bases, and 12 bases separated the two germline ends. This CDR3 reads CASSSGVSSTDTQYF. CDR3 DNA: TGCGCCAGCAGTTCGGGGGTTTCGAGCACAGATACGCAGTATTTT.

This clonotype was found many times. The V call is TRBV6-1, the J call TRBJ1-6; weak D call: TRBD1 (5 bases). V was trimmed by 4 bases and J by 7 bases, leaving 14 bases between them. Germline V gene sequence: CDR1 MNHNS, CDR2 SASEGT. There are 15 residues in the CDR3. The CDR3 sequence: CASSATGTGNSPLHF. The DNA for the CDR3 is TGTGCCAGCAGTGCTACCGGGACGGGAAATTCACCCCTCCACTTT.

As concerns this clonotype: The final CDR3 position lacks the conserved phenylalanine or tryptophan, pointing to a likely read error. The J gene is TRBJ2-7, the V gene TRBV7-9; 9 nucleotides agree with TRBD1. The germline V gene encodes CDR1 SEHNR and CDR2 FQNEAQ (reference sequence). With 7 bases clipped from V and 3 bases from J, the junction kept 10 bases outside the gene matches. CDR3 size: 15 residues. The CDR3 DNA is TGTGCCAGCATCACCGGGACAGGGAACTACTACGAGCAGTACCTC. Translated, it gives CASITGTGNYYEQYL.

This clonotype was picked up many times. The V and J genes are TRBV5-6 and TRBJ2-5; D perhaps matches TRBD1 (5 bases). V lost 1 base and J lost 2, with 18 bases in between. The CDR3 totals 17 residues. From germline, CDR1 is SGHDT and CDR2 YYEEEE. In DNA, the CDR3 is TGTGCCAGCAGCTTGACAGGACCACTATTAAATCAAGAGACCCAGTACTTC. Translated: CASSLTGPLLNQETQYF.

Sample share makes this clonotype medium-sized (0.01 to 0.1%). In DNA form, the CDR3 reads TGTGCCAGCAGTCCGCACCGTATGAACACTGAAGCTTTCTTT. It translates to CASSPHRMNTEAFF. The chain has TRBV28 and TRBJ1-1; D uncertain. Trimming removed 5 bases at V and 0 bases at J, with 10 bases between. Germline V lookup: CDR1 MDHEN, CDR2 SYDVKM. CDR3 length: 14 residues.